The present T cell receptor (beta chain) was sequenced within a study of technical replicates of blood from several donors. Assay used: immunoSEQ multiplex PCR; TCRdb lists only in-frame clones, some missing. Among some 80,000 clones listed, about 97% were seen once. Germline V gene data show CDR1 as SGDLS and CDR2 as YYNGEE. The CDR3 spans 17 residues. The ends lost 4 bases at V and 5 bases at J; junction bases unmatched: 8. This receptor was taken from a human donor in good health. The chain employs TRBV9 and TRBJ2-1; 14 bases map to TRBD2. Input material: T cells isolated from PBMCs. The DNA of the CDR3 is TGTGCCAGCAGCCCATGGACTAGCGGGAGGTTTAACAATGAGCAGTTCTTC. Protein sequence: CASSPWTSGRFNNEQFF.